This is a list of T cell receptor beta chains from one sample in a study of cytomegalovirus exposure and HLA in healthy donors. Produced via immunoSEQ multiplex PCR; TCRdb's table is partial and in-frame only. The table shows over 150,000 clones, with under 85% occurring only once. The sample was PBMCs. These TCRs come from a male donor in good health and CMV-seronegative. CDR3s include the opening cysteine and the closing phenylalanine or tryptophan. A D gene is named only where the DNA matches it firmly. Only some rows state a clone size, as once, few, many or a class for expanded clones.

d_gene	j_gene	v_gene	abundance	len	CDR3nt	CDR3aa
TRBD1	TRBJ1-5	TRBV19	NA	14	TGTGCCAGTAGTATACGACAGGGGGGTCAGCCCCAGCATTTT	CASSIRQGGQPQHF
NA	TRBJ1-5	TRBV6-5	NA	14	TGTGCCAGCAGTTACTCAAACGGGTGGCAGCCCCAGCATTTT	CASSYSNGWQPQHF
NA	TRBJ2-7	TRBV6-1	few	15	TGTGCCAGCAGTGAAAATGGGGCGAGCTCCTACGAGCAGTACTTC	CASSENGASSYEQYF
TRBD1	TRBJ1-2	TRBV13	NA	16	TGTGCCAGCAGCGCACGGACAGGGGTTCCCAACTATGGCTACACCTTC	CASSARTGVPNYGYTF
TRBD2	TRBJ2-7	TRBV19	NA	15	TGTGCCAGTAGTGTTGCGGGGGGACCCCAAGGCGAGCAGTACTTC	CASSVAGGPQGEQYF
NA	TRBJ1-4	TRBV7-2	NA	13	TGTGCCAGCAGCTTAGAGGAGGGTCGAGAACTGTTTTTT	CASSLEEGRELFF
NA	TRBJ1-1	TRBV28	NA	15	TGTGCCAGCAGGCGGTCTCTCGGCAGGGACACTGAAGCTTTCTTT	CASRRSLGRDTEAFF
TRBD1	TRBJ1-1	TRBV28	NA	14	TGTGCCAGCAACCCCGGGACAGGGAACACTGAAGCTTTCTTT	CASNPGTGNTEAFF
NA	TRBJ1-1	TRBV6-5	NA	13	TGTGCCAGCAGTCCGAAAGGGGACACTGAAGCTTTCTTT	CASSPKGDTEAFF
NA	TRBJ1-5	TRBV4-1	NA	17	TGCGCCAGCAGCCAAGAGGTTAGGCAGGGAAGTAATCAGCCCCAGCATTTT	CASSQEVRQGSNQPQHF
NA	TRBJ1-3	TRBV30	NA	11	TGTGCCTGGAGCCATGGAAACACCATATATTTT	CAWSHGNTIYF
TRBD2	TRBJ2-1	TRBV28	NA	17	TGTGCCAGCAGTTCGGGACTAGCGGGAGGTTCCTACAATGAGCAGTTCTTC	CASSSGLAGGSYNEQFF
NA	TRBJ1-1	TRBV7-9	NA	12	TGTGCCAGCAGCTTAGTATACACTGAAGCTTTCTTT	CASSLVYTEAFF
NA	TRBJ1-1	TRBV2	once	14	TGTGCCAGCAGTCTTCGGACACCGTCTACGGAAGCTTTCTTT	CASSLRTPSTEAFF
NA	TRBJ2-7	TRBV10-3	NA	13	TGTGCCATCAGTGAGTCAGGGAGCGACGAGCAGTACTTC	CAISESGSDEQYF
NA	TRBJ1-5	TRBV6-5	few	13	TGTGCCAGCAGTTACGATGGCTCTCAGCCCCAGCATTTT	CASSYDGSQPQHF
TRBD2	TRBJ2-3	TRBV18	NA	16	TGTGCCAGCTCACCGCCCCTAGCGGGAGGGCCAGATACGCAGTATTTT	CASSPPLAGGPDTQYF
TRBD1	TRBJ2-7	TRBV28	NA	15	TGTGCCAGCAGTATGAGTTGGGACAGCCATTACGAGCAGTACTTC	CASSMSWDSHYEQYF
NA	TRBJ2-1	TRBV6-6	few	14	TGTGCCAGCAGTTACTCGCCATTTAGTAATGAGCAGTTCTTC	CASSYSPFSNEQFF
TRBD1	TRBJ2-1	TRBV27	NA	14	TGTGCCAGCAGTTGGGGACAGCGAGAGGATGAGCAGTTCTTC	CASSWGQREDEQFF
NA	TRBJ2-7	TRBV13	NA	15	TGTGCCAGCAGCTCACGCGGGACAGCCATCCGCGAGCAGTACTTC	CASSSRGTAIREQYF
TRBD1	TRBJ1-3	TRBV9	NA	16	TGTGCCAGCAGCCCCCGACAGGGAAACTCTGGAAACACCATATATTTT	CASSPRQGNSGNTIYF
TRBD1	TRBJ1-5	TRBV30	NA	13	TGTGCCTGGAGTTCGACAGGGGATCAGCCCCAGCATTTT	CAWSSTGDQPQHF
NA	TRBJ1-1	TRBV5-1	NA	15	TGCGCCAGCACCCGAGGACTTGCCATGAACACTGAAGCTTTCTTT	CASTRGLAMNTEAFF
TRBD1	TRBJ1-2	TRBV15	NA	15	TGTGCCACCAGCATCAACAGGGGGCAGAACTATGGCTACACCTTC	CATSINRGQNYGYTF
NA	TRBJ2-3	TRBV7-9	NA	13	TGTTCCAGCAGCTTCCAGGGGCAAGATACGCAGTATTTT	CSSSFQGQDTQYF
NA	TRBJ2-1	TRBV2	NA	15	TGTGCCAGGACCTCCGGGTCGTCCTCCTACAATGAGCAGTTCTTC	CARTSGSSSYNEQFF
TRBD2	TRBJ2-1	TRBV28	once	15	TGTGCCAGCAGTTTCGCGACTAGCGGTAACAATGAGCAGTTCTTC	CASSFATSGNNEQFF
TRBD2	TRBJ2-1	TRBV12-5	NA	15	TGTGCTAGTGGGGGAGGGCGGGGGGTTAACAATGAGCAGTTCTTC	CASGGGRGVNNEQFF
NA	TRBJ2-3	TRBV27	NA	13	TGTGCCAGCGCAGGTCCTAGCACAGATACGCAGTATTTT	CASAGPSTDTQYF
TRBD2	TRBJ2-7	TRBV6-6	once	15	TGTGCCAGCACTCCCTCTCGGGGGGGGGTACCCGAGCAGTACTTC	CASTPSRGGVPEQYF
TRBD1	TRBJ1-4	TRBV28	NA	15	TGTGCCAGCAGAAGAGACAGGGACAAAAATGAAAAACTGTTTTTT	CASRRDRDKNEKLFF
NA	TRBJ2-7	TRBV12-5	few	14	TGTGCTAGTGGTTCAGACAGAACCACCTACGAGCAGTACTTC	CASGSDRTTYEQYF
TRBD2	TRBJ2-1	TRBV7-2	NA	16	TGTGCCAGCAGCTTAAGACGGGGGGTCTCCTACAATGAGCAGTTCTTC	CASSLRRGVSYNEQFF
NA	TRBJ1-2	TRBV6-5	NA	12	TGTGCCAGCAGGGAGGACTATTATGGCTACACCTTC	CASREDYYGYTF
TRBD1	TRBJ1-5	TRBV5-5	few	15	TGTGCCAGCAGCTTGGGGACAGGCAGAGGTCAGCCCCAGCATTTT	CASSLGTGRGQPQHF
TRBD2	TRBJ2-7	TRBV28	NA	14	TGTGCCAGCAGCCGACTAGCGGGAGTCTACGAGCAGTACTTC	CASSRLAGVYEQYF
NA	TRBJ1-5	TRBV12-5	NA	14	TGTGCTAGTGGACCGACAGCCGTCAATCAGCCCCAGCATTTT	CASGPTAVNQPQHF
NA	TRBJ2-7	TRBV6-1	NA	13	TGTGCCAGCACGAGACAGGTGAACTACGAGCAGTACTTC	CASTRQVNYEQYF
NA	TRBJ2-3	TRBV4-2	NA	18	TGTGCCAGCAGCCAAGTTGGTCGGACTAGGGGGTCGACAGATACGCAGTATTTT	CASSQVGRTRGSTDTQYF
TRBD1	TRBJ1-5	TRBV28	NA	19	TGTGCCAGCAAGGGGACAGCCTACATGCCAGGGGGCCCCAATCAGCCCCAGCATTTT	CASKGTAYMPGGPNQPQHF
NA	TRBJ2-3	TRBV9	few	15	TGTGCCAGCAGCGTAGCCGGGACACGGGCAGATACGCAGTATTTT	CASSVAGTRADTQYF
NA	TRBJ1-3	TRBV30	NA	17	TGTGCCTGGAGTTCCCGGGACTTTCAGAGCTCTGGAAGCACCATATATTTT	CAWSSRDFQSSGSTIYF
TRBD1	TRBJ2-7	TRBV28	few	13	TGTGCCAGCAGAGTGGACAGGGCCTACGAGCAGTACTTC	CASRVDRAYEQYF